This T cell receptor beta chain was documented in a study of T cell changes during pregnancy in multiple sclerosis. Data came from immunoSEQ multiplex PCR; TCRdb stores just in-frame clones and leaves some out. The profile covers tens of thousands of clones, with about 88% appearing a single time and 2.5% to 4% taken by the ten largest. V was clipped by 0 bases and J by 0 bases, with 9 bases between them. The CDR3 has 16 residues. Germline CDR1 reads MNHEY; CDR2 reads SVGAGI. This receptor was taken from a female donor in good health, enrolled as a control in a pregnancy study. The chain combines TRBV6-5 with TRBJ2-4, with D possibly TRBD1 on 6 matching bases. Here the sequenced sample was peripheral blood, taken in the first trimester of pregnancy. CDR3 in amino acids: CASSYSQGSAKNIQYF. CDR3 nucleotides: TGTGCCAGCAGTTACTCCCAGGGGTCAGCCAAAAACATTCAGTACTTC.